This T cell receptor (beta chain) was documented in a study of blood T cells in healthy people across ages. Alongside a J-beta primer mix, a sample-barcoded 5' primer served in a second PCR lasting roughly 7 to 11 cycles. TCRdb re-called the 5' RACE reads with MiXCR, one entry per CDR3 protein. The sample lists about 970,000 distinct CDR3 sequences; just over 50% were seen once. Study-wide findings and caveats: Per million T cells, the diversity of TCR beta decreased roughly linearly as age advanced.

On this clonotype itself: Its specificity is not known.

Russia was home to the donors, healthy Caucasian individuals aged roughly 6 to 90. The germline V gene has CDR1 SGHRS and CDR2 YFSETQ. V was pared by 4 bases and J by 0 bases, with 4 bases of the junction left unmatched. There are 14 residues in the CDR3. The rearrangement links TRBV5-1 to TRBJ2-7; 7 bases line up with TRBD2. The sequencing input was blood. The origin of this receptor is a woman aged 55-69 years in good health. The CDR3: CASSVAGVSYEQYF. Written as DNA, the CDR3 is TGCGCCAGCAGCGTGGCGGGGGTCTCCTACGAGCAGTACTTC.